This T cell receptor beta chain was recovered during a study of spatial heterogeneity in lung cancer. CDR3 length: 13 residues. V gave up 4 bases and J gave up 4 bases, with 8 bases separating them. Per the germline V gene, CDR1 is GTSNPN and CDR2 is SVGIG (reference sequence). Study-wide points: At resection, ubiquitous expanded tumor TCRs appeared in blood more than at follow-up.

Using its own MiXCR run on the 5' RACE reads, TCRdb lists one record per CDR3 protein. In the table there are just under 95,000 distinct CDR3 sequences, about an eighth of which are singletons. This clonotype has a handful of counts. Its antigen is as yet unknown. As for time point: sample taken at primary tumor resection. This sequence was found in a male donor with early-stage non-small cell lung cancer. J is TRBJ2-6 and V is TRBV30; D perhaps matches TRBD1 (5 bases). The specimen was PBMCs, collected at surgery. The CDR3 DNA follows: TGTGCCTGGACAGGGTCAGGGGCCAACGTCCTGACTTTC. Translation gives CAWTGSGANVLTF.